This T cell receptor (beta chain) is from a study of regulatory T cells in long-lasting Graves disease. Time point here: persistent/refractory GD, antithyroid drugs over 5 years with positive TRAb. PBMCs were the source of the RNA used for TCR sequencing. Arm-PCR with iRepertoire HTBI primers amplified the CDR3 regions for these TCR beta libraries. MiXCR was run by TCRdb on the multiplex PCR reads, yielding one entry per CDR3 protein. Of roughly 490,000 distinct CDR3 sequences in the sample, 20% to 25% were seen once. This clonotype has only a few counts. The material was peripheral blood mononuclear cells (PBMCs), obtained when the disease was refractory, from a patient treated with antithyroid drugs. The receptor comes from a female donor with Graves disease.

CDR3 sequence: CASSQPGTSPSNYGYTF. In DNA, the CDR3 is TGCGCCAGCAGCCAGCCGGGTACCAGTCCCTCTAACTATGGCTACACCTTC. The chain carries TRBV4-1 and TRBJ1-2; D unresolved. Germline CDR1 is MGHRA and CDR2 is YSYEKL. The CDR3 runs to 17 residues. The V end was cut by 3 bases, the J end by 0 bases, with 17 bases between.